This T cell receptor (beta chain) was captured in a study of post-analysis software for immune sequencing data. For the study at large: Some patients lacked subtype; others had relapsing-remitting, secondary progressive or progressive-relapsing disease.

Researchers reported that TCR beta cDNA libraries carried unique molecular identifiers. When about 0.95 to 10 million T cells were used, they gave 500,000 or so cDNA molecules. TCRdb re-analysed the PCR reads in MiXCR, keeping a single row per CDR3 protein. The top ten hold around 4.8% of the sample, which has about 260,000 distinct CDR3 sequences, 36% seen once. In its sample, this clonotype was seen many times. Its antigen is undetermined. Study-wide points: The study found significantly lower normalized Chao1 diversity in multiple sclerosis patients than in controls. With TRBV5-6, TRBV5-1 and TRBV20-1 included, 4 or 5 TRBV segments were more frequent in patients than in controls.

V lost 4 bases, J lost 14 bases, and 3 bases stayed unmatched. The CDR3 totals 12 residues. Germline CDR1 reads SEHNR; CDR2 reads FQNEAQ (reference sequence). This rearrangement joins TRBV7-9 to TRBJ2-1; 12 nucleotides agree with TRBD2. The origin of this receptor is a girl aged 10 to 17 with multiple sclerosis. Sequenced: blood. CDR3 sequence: CASSSSGGEEFF. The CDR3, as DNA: TGTGCCAGCAGCTCTAGCGGGGGGGAGGAGTTCTTC. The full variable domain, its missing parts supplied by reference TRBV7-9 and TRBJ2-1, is DTGVSQNPRHKITKRGQNVTFRCDPISEHNRLYWYRQTLGQGPEFLTYFQNEAQLEKSRLLSDRFSAERPKGSFSTLEIQRTEQGDSAMYLCASSSSGGEEFFGPGTRLTVL.